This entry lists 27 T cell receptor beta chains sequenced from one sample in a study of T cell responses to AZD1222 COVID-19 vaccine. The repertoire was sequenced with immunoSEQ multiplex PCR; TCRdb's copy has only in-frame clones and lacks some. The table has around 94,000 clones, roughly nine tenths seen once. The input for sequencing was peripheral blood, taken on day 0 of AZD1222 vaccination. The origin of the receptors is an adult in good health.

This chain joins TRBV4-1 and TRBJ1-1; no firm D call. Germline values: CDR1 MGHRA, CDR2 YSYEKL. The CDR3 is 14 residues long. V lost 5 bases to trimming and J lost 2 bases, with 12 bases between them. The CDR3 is CASSEQTLNTEAFF. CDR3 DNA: TGCGCCAGCAGCGAGCAAACCTTAAACACTGAAGCTTTCTTT.

The CDR3 DNA reads as TGTGCCAGCAGCGAATACAGGGGAAGTAACACCGGGGAGCTGTTTTTT. This gives the protein CASSEYRGSNTGELFF. The chain combines TRBV7-8 with TRBJ2-2, with 7 positions matching TRBD1. CDR3 size: 16 residues. Germline CDR1 SGHVS, CDR2 FQNEAQ. The ends lost 5 bases at V and 2 bases at J; junction bases unmatched: 8.

DNA of the CDR3: TGTGCCAGTAGTATACAAGAGACCCAGTACTTC. This codes for CASSIQETQYF. The chain links TRBV19 to TRBJ2-5; D ambiguous. V lost 2 bases to trimming and J lost 2 bases, with 0 bases between them. The CDR3 length is 11 residues. The germline gives CDR1 LNHDA, CDR2 SQIVND (reference sequence).

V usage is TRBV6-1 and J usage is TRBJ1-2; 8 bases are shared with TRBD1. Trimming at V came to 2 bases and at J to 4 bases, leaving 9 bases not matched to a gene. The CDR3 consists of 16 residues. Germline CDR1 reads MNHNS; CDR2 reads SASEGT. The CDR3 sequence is CASSEKRRQGSYGYTF. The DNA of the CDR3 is TGTGCCAGCAGTGAAAAAAGGAGACAGGGGAGCTATGGCTACACCTTC.

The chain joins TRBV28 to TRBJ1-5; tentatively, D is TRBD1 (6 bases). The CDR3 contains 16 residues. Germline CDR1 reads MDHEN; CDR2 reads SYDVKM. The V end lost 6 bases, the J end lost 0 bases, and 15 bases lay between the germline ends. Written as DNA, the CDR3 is TGTGCCAGCAGCCCTCAGGACAGTTATAGCAATCAGCCCCAGCATTTT. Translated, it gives CASSPQDSYSNQPQHF.

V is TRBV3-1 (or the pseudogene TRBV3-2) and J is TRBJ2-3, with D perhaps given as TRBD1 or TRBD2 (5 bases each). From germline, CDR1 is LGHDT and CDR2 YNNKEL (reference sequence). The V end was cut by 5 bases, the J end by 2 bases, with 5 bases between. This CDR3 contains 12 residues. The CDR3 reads CASSGTTDTQYF. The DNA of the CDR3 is TGTGCCAGCAGCGGGACCACAGATACGCAGTATTTT.

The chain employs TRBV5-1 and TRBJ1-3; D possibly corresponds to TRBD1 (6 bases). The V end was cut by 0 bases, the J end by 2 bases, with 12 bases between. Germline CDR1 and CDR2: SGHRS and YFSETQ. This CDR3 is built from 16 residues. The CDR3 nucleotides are TGCGCCAGCAGCTTGGTGGCTTCAGGGGCTGGAAACACCATATATTTT. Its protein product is CASSLVASGAGNTIYF.

The CDR3 protein is CASRGTGWGYTF. For the CDR3, the DNA is TGTGCCAGCAGGGGGACAGGGTGGGGCTACACCTTC. The chain joins TRBV2 to TRBJ1-2; 9 bases map to TRBD1. Per germline, CDR1 SNHLY and CDR2 FYNNEI. J was trimmed by 8 bases and V by 6 bases; bases with no gene match: 4. This CDR3 comprises 12 residues.

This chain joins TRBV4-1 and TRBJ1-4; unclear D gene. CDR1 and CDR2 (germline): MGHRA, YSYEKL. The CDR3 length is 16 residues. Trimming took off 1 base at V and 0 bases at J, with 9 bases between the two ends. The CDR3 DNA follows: TGCGCCAGCAGCCAAGTCCGGGCAGCAACTAATGAAAAACTGTTTTTT. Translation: CASSQVRAATNEKLFF.

The CDR3 DNA follows: TGTGCCAGCAGCTTAGTCATTAGGAGCACTGAAGCTTTCTTT. Translation: CASSLVIRSTEAFF. The chain is built from TRBV7-2 and TRBJ1-1; D is uncertain. Germline V gene lookup returns CDR1 SGHTA and CDR2 FQGNSA. Trimming shortened V by 1 base and J by 4 bases, and 10 bases separated the two germline ends. The CDR3 covers 14 residues.

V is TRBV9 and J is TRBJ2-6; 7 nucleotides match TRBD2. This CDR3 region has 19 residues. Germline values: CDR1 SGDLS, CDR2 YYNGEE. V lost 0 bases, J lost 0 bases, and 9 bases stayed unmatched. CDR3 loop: CASSVGEGRLLSGANVLTF. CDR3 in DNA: TGTGCCAGCAGCGTAGGGGAGGGCAGGTTACTCTCTGGGGCCAACGTCCTGACTTTC.

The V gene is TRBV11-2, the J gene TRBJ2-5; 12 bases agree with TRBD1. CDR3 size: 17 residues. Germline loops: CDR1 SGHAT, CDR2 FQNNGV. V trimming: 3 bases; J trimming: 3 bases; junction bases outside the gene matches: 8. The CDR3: CASSLARGQGAKETQYF. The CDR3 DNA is TGTGCCAGCAGCTTGGCCCGGGGACAGGGGGCAAAAGAGACCCAGTACTTC.

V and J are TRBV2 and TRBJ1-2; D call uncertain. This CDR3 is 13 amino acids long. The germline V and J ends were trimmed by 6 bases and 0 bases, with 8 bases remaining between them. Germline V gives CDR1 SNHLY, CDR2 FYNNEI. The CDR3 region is CASRGGANYGYTF. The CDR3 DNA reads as TGTGCCAGCAGGGGCGGGGCTAACTATGGCTACACCTTC.

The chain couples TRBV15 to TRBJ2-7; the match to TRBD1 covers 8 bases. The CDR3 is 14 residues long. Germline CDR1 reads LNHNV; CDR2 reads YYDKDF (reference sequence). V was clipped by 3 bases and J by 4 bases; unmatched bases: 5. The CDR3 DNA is TGTGCCACCAGCAGGGACAGGGAATCGTACGAGCAGTACTTC. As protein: CATSRDRESYEQYF.

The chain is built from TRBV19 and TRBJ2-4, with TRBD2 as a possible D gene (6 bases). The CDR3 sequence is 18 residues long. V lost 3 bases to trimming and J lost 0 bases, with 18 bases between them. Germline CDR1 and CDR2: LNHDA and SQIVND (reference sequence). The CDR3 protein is CASSMGRRLGVAKNIQYF. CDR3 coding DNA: TGTGCCAGTAGTATGGGGAGGCGCCTGGGGGTAGCCAAAAACATTCAGTACTTC.

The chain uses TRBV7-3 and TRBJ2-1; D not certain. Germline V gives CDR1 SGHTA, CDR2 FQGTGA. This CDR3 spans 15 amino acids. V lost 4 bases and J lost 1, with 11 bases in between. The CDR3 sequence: CASSSPDLSYNEQFF. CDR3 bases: TGTGCCAGCAGCTCCCCCGATTTGTCCTACAATGAGCAGTTCTTC.

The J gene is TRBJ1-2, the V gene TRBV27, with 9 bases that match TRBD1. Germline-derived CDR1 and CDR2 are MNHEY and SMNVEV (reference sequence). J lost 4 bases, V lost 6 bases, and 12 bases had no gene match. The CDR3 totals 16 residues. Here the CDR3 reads CASSPYKGQGFYGYTF. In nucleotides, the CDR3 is TGTGCCAGCAGCCCTTATAAGGGACAGGGATTCTATGGCTACACCTTC.

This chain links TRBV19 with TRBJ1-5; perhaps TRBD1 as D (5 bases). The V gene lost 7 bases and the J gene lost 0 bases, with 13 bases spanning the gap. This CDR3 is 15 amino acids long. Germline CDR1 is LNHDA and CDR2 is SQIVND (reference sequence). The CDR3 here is CASNSDSFSNQPQHF. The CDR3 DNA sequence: TGTGCCAGTAATTCTGACAGCTTTAGCAATCAGCCCCAGCATTTT.

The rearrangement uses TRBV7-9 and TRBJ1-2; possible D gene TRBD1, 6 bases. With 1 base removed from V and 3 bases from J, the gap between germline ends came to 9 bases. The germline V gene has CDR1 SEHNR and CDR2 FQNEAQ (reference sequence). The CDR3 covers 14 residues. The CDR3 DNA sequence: TGTGCCAGCAGCTTAGGAAGGGGGGACTATGGCTACACCTTC. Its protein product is CASSLGRGDYGYTF. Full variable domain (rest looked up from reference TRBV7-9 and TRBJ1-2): DTGVSQNPRHKITKRGQNVTFRCDPISEHNRLYWYRQTLGQGPEFLTYFQNEAQLEKSRLLSDRFSAERPKGSFSTLEIQRTEQGDSAMYLCASSLGRGDYGYTFGSGTRLTVV.

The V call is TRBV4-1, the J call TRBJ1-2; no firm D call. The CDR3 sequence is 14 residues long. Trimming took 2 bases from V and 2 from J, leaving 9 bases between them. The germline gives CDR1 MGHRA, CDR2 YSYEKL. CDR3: CASSQIGINYGYTF. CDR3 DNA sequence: TGCGCCAGCAGCCAAATCGGCATCAACTATGGCTACACCTTC.

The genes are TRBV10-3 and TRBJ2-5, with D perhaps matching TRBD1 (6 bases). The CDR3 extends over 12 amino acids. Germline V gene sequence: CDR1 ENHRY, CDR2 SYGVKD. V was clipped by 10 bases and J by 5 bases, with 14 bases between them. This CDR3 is CATSQGEETQYF. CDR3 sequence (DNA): TGTGCCACTTCACAGGGAGAGGAGACCCAGTACTTC.

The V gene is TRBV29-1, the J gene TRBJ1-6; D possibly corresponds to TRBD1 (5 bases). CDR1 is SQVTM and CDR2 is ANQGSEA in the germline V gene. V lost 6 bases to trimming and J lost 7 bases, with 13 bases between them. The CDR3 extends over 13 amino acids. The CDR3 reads CSVRDFSNSPLHF. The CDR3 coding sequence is TGCAGCGTGAGGGACTTTTCCAATTCACCCCTCCACTTT.

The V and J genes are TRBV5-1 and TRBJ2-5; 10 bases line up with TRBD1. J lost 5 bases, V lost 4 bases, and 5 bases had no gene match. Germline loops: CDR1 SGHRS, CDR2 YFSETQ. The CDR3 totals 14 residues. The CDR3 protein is CASSSDRGRETQYF. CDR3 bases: TGCGCCAGCAGCAGTGACAGGGGGCGGGAGACCCAGTACTTC.

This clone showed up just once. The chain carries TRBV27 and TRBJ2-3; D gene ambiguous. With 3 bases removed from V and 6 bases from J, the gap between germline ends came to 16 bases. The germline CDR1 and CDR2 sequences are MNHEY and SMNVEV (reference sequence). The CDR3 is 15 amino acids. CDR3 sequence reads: CASSFNGASRDTQYF. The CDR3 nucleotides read TGTGCCAGCAGTTTCAACGGAGCGAGTAGGGATACGCAGTATTTT.

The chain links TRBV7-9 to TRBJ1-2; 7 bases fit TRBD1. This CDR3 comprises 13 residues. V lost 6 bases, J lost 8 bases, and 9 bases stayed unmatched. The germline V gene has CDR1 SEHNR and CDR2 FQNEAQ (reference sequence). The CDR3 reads CASSPGQKIGYTF. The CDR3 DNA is TGTGCCAGCAGTCCGGGACAGAAGATCGGCTACACCTTC.

Here the CDR3 reads CASSLRGAAGNEQFF. CDR3 nucleotides: TGTGCCAGCAGCTTGCGGGGGGCTGCGGGGAATGAGCAGTTCTTC. The chain employs TRBV5-4 and TRBJ2-1, with a weak D call TRBD2 (7 bases). The CDR3 covers 15 residues. The V end was cut by 1 base, the J end by 7 bases, with 15 bases between. Germline loops: CDR1 SGHNT, CDR2 YYREEE (reference sequence).

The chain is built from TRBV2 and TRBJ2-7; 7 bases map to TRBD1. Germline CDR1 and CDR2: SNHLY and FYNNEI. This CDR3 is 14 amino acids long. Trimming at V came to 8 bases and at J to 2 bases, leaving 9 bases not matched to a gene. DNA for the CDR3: TGTGCCAGCCCCGGGACAGACAACCCCTACGAGCAGTACTTC. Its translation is CASPGTDNPYEQYF.